This entry concerns a single TCR beta chain. The sample is drawn from a study of monozygotic twins with inflammatory bowel disease. There were 3,000 to 4,000 ng of total RNA used for each TCR library. TCRdb reprocessed the 5' RACE reads and keeps a single row for each CDR3 protein, giving no DNA. The sample has more than 300,000 distinct CDR3 sequences. The CDR3 extends over 13 amino acids. CDR1 is KGHDR, CDR2 SFDVKD, per germline. V and J are TRBV24-1 and TRBJ2-2. The specimen was blood. The receptor's source is a human donor with ulcerative colitis or Crohn's disease, or a healthy co-twin of an affected twin (not recorded which). This CDR3 is CATSDLGTGELFF.